This TCR beta chain derives from a study of T cells in localized non-small cell lung cancer. Clones were sequenced by immunoSEQ multiplex PCR, and TCRdb holds only the in-frame ones, with some missing. Of around 70,000 clones listed, roughly nine tenths are singletons. The CDR3 has 14 amino acids. Germline V gene sequence: CDR1 SNHLY, CDR2 FYNNEI. The clonotype originates from a male donor aged 60 or over with stage III squamous cell lung carcinoma. This material consisted of peripheral blood, taken before any cancer treatment. V and J are TRBV2 and TRBJ2-5, with no clear D. Gene TRBJ2-7 matches the end of the DNA better, so the J call may be wrong. The CDR3 protein is CASKRAMSSYEQYF. CDR3 in DNA: TGTGCCAGCAAGAGAGCCATGAGCTCCTACGAGCAGTACTTC.